The 9 T cell receptor beta chains below come from one sample, sequenced in a study of control samples from healthy donors and cancer patients. Assay: immunoSEQ multiplex PCR; the TCRdb copy retains only in-frame clones and omits some. There are roughly 80,000 clones in the sample; about 90% occur only once, and about 5.5% lies in the top ten. The sequenced sample consisted of blood. The receptors come from a man aged 45-60 years in good health.

The J gene is TRBJ1-5, the V gene TRBV6-1, with D tentatively TRBD1 (5 bases). V gave up 1 base and J gave up 0 bases, with 10 bases separating them. CDR1 is MNHNS, CDR2 SASEGT, per germline. This CDR3 region has 16 residues. This CDR3 is CASSEVGGYSNQPQHF. CDR3 coding DNA: TGTGCCAGCAGTGAAGTGGGGGGTTATAGCAATCAGCCCCAGCATTTT.

This chain links TRBV6-5 with TRBJ2-1; 12 bases match TRBD2. The V segment lost 0 bases and the J segment 9 bases; nucleotides outside the gene matches: 3. The germline V gene has CDR1 MNHEY and CDR2 SVGAGI. The CDR3 has 15 residues. The CDR3 is CASSYSLAGGSEQFF. The CDR3 nucleotides are TGTGCCAGCAGTTACTCGCTAGCGGGGGGGTCTGAGCAGTTCTTC.

The chain uses TRBV3-1 (or the pseudogene TRBV3-2) and TRBJ1-5; D is ambiguous. Trimming took off 0 bases at V and 0 bases at J, with 12 bases between the two ends. Looked up from germline, CDR1 is LGHDT and CDR2 is YNNKEL (reference sequence). This CDR3 is built from 17 residues. The DNA for the CDR3 is TGTGCCAGCAGCCAAGACCGGCCCATTAATAGCAATCAGCCCCAGCATTTT. Amino acids: CASSQDRPINSNQPQHF.

The V and J genes are TRBV7-3 and TRBJ2-3, with D uncertain. Trimming removed 2 bases from V and 6 bases from J, with 9 bases in between. CDR1 is SGHTA and CDR2 is FQGTGA in the germline V gene. CDR3 length: 13 amino acids. The CDR3 sequence: CASSLEVDDTQYF. As DNA, the CDR3 is TGTGCCAGCAGCTTAGAGGTAGACGATACGCAGTATTTT.

The chain recombines TRBV7-2 with TRBJ2-3; D gene ambiguous. Deletions cut 3 bases from V and 1 base from J, with 11 bases between. This CDR3 has 15 residues. Germline V CDR1 and CDR2: SGHTA, FQGNSA. CDR3 protein: CASSFDGGRTDTQYF. The DNA of the CDR3 is TGTGCCAGCAGCTTCGACGGCGGCCGCACAGATACGCAGTATTTT. The full variable domain, completed using reference TRBV7-2 and TRBJ2-3, is GAGVSQSPSNKVTEKGKDVELRCDPISGHTALYWYRQSLGQGLEFLIYFQGNSAPDKSGLPSDRFSAERTGGSVSTLTIQRTQQEDSAVYLCASSFDGGRTDTQYFGPGTRLTVL.

This clone was counted a few times. The chain uses TRBV30 and TRBJ2-7; maybe TRBD1 (5 bases). The germline V and J ends were trimmed by 3 bases and 6 bases, with 15 bases remaining between them. This CDR3 has 13 amino acids. Germline V lookup: CDR1 GTSNPN, CDR2 SVGIG (reference sequence). The DNA of the CDR3 is TGTGCCTGGAGAGGTACAGGTTATGGCGAGCAGTACTTC. This sequence encodes CAWRGTGYGEQYF.

The CDR3 nucleotides read TGTGCCACCAGTGATTTGCTTAGAGATGGAGGCACAGATACGCAGTATTTT. Amino acids: CATSDLLRDGGTDTQYF. The chain combines TRBV24-1 with TRBJ2-3, with D hard to call. Looked up from germline, CDR1 is KGHDR and CDR2 is SFDVKD. Trimming took 0 bases from V and 1 from J, leaving 13 bases between them. The CDR3 is 17 residues long.

The CDR3 coding sequence is TGTGCCAGCAGCCCTACCCCAAGGAATGAGCAGTTCTTC. It codes for CASSPTPRNEQFF. The chain employs TRBV5-6 and TRBJ2-1; D gene unclear. Germline V CDR1 and CDR2: SGHDT, YYEEEE. Trimming took 4 bases from V and 7 from J, leaving 12 bases between them. CDR3 size: 13 residues.

V gene TRBV24-1 combines with J gene TRBJ1-5; D may be TRBD1 (5 bases). Trimming removed 4 bases at V and 6 bases at J, with 9 bases between. Germline lookup yields CDR1 KGHDR and CDR2 SFDVKD. The CDR3 covers 13 residues. In DNA form, the CDR3 reads TGTGCCACCAGTGAGTCGGGGGGTCAGCCCCAGCATTTT. As protein: CATSESGGQPQHF.